This is a list of T cell receptor beta chains from one sample in a study of immune evolution from preneoplasia to lung adenocarcinoma. Repertoires were generated with immunoSEQ multiplex PCR, while TCRdb's copy carries only in-frame clones and drops some. The sample carries about 27,000 clones, about 76% recorded once. Sequences were obtained from FFPE invasive lung adenocarcinoma tissue. These receptors were collected from a person between 55 and 70 years old with invasive lung adenocarcinoma. Some clones in this sample may be carry-over from other donors' samples. Each CDR3 is given with its conserved first and last residue. D genes are given only for firm matches. Expanded clones are given a class, and other clones once, few, many or no size at all.

V gene: TRBV19; D gene: TRBD1; CDR3 length: 14; J gene: TRBJ1-5; clone size: .; CDR3 protein: CASKETGMNQPQHF; CDR3 DNA: TGTGCCAGTAAAGAGACAGGGATGAATCAGCCCCAGCATTTT
V gene: TRBV5-8; D gene: .; CDR3 length: 15; J gene: TRBJ1-1; clone size: .; CDR3 protein: CASSPYQDSLVTAFF; CDR3 DNA: TGTGCCAGCAGCCCGTACCAGGACAGTCTGGTGACAGCTTTCTTT
V gene: TRBV7-8; D gene: TRBD2; CDR3 length: 16; J gene: TRBJ2-5; clone size: .; CDR3 protein: CASSLLPGTNQETQYF; CDR3 DNA: TGTGCCAGCAGCTTACTCCCCGGGACTAACCAAGAGACCCAGTACTTC
V gene: TRBV9; D gene: TRBD2; CDR3 length: 15; J gene: TRBJ2-7; clone size: .; CDR3 protein: CASSPGLAKPYEQYF; CDR3 DNA: TGTGCCAGCAGCCCCGGACTAGCAAAACCCTACGAGCAGTACTTC
V gene: TRBV29-1; D gene: .; CDR3 length: 12; J gene: TRBJ2-7; clone size: medium-sized; CDR3 protein: CSVEDHAYEQYF; CDR3 DNA: TGCAGCGTTGAAGATCATGCTTACGAGCAGTACTTC
V gene: TRBV5-4; D gene: TRBD1; CDR3 length: 14; J gene: TRBJ2-7; clone size: .; CDR3 protein: CASTQDRVHPEQYF; CDR3 DNA: TGTGCCAGCACCCAGGACAGGGTCCATCCCGAGCAGTACTTC
V gene: TRBV10-3; D gene: .; CDR3 length: 16; J gene: TRBJ1-1; clone size: .; CDR3 protein: CAISEFFGVVNTEAFF; CDR3 DNA: TGTGCCATCAGTGAGTTTTTTGGGGTCGTGAACACTGAAGCTTTCTTT
V gene: TRBV7-2; D gene: .; CDR3 length: 15; J gene: TRBJ1-3; clone size: .; CDR3 protein: CASSSSQLYGNTIYF; CDR3 DNA: TGTGCCAGCAGCTCCTCTCAGTTGTATGGAAACACCATATATTTT
V gene: TRBV5-1; D gene: TRBD1; CDR3 length: 15; J gene: TRBJ1-1; clone size: .; CDR3 protein: CASSFYPQGSTEAFF; CDR3 DNA: TGCGCCAGCAGCTTTTACCCACAGGGGAGCACTGAAGCTTTCTTT
V gene: TRBV27; D gene: TRBD1; CDR3 length: 15; J gene: TRBJ2-5; clone size: .; CDR3 protein: CASSTNRQGKGTQYF; CDR3 DNA: TGTGCCAGCAGTACTAACCGACAGGGGAAGGGGACCCAGTACTTC
V gene: TRBV6-5; D gene: TRBD1; CDR3 length: 16; J gene: TRBJ2-1; clone size: .; CDR3 protein: CASSYADRGDGNEQFF; CDR3 DNA: TGTGCCAGCAGTTACGCGGACAGGGGGGATGGCAATGAGCAGTTCTTC
V gene: TRBV5-5; D gene: .; CDR3 length: 14; J gene: TRBJ1-1; clone size: .; CDR3 protein: CASSQQASNTEAFF; CDR3 DNA: TGTGCCAGCAGCCAACAGGCAAGTAACACTGAAGCTTTCTTT
V gene: TRBV5-1; D gene: .; CDR3 length: 14; J gene: TRBJ2-1; clone size: .; CDR3 protein: CASSPTGANNEQFF; CDR3 DNA: TGCGCCAGCAGCCCAACCGGGGCTAACAATGAGCAGTTCTTC
V gene: TRBV4-1; D gene: TRBD1; CDR3 length: 15; J gene: TRBJ1-2; clone size: .; CDR3 protein: CASSPGGGTGYGYTF; CDR3 DNA: TGCGCCAGCAGCCCAGGGGGCGGGACAGGGTATGGCTACACCTTC
V gene: TRBV28; D gene: .; CDR3 length: 14; J gene: TRBJ2-3; clone size: .; CDR3 protein: CASSGPWVTDTQYF; CDR3 DNA: TGTGCCAGCAGTGGTCCCTGGGTAACAGATACGCAGTATTTT
V gene: TRBV7-2; D gene: TRBD1; CDR3 length: 15; J gene: TRBJ1-1; clone size: .; CDR3 protein: CASSITDRGLPEAFF; CDR3 DNA: TGTGCCAGCAGCATTACTGACAGGGGGCTCCCTGAAGCTTTCTTT
V gene: TRBV7-2; D gene: TRBD1; CDR3 length: 16; J gene: TRBJ1-3; clone size: .; CDR3 protein: CASSPRQGRAGNTIYF; CDR3 DNA: TGTGCCAGCAGCCCTCGACAGGGGAGGGCTGGAAACACCATATATTTT
V gene: TRBV6-5; D gene: .; CDR3 length: 13; J gene: TRBJ2-2; clone size: few; CDR3 protein: CASSYRADGELFF; CDR3 DNA: TGTGCCAGCAGTTACCGGGCCGACGGGGAGCTGTTTTTT
V gene: TRBV5-6; D gene: .; CDR3 length: 11; J gene: TRBJ2-3; clone size: .; CDR3 protein: CASSLADTQYF; CDR3 DNA: TGTGCCAGCAGCTTGGCAGATACGCAGTATTTT
V gene: TRBV19; D gene: .; CDR3 length: 16; J gene: TRBJ2-1; clone size: medium-sized; CDR3 protein: CASSVTQGTSYNEQFF; CDR3 DNA: TGTGCCAGTAGTGTAACACAGGGAACCTCCTACAATGAGCAGTTCTTC
V gene: TRBV19; D gene: .; CDR3 length: 14; J gene: TRBJ1-3; clone size: .; CDR3 protein: CASRTDSSGNTIYF; CDR3 DNA: TGTGCCAGTAGAACGGACAGCTCTGGAAACACCATATATTTT
V gene: TRBV7-9; D gene: .; CDR3 length: 16; J gene: TRBJ2-2; clone size: once; CDR3 protein: CASSRPGSANTGELFF; CDR3 DNA: TGTGCCAGCAGCCGGCCGGGCAGCGCGAACACCGGGGAGCTGTTTTTT
V gene: TRBV10-1; D gene: .; CDR3 length: 12; J gene: TRBJ1-1; clone size: .; CDR3 protein: CASSESSGEAFF; CDR3 DNA: TGCGCCAGCAGTGAGTCTTCTGGTGAAGCTTTCTTT
V gene: TRBV11-2; D gene: TRBD2; CDR3 length: 15; J gene: TRBJ2-1; clone size: few; CDR3 protein: CASSVRLAAHNEQFF; CDR3 DNA: TGTGCCAGCAGCGTCAGACTAGCGGCCCACAATGAGCAGTTCTTC
V gene: TRBV5-4; D gene: .; CDR3 length: 15; J gene: TRBJ2-6; clone size: .; CDR3 protein: CASSSYSQGANVLTF; CDR3 DNA: TGTGCCAGCAGCTCATACTCCCAGGGGGCCAACGTCCTGACTTTC
V gene: TRBV7-2; D gene: .; CDR3 length: 17; J gene: TRBJ2-3; clone size: .; CDR3 protein: CASSLYWAPTSTDTQYF; CDR3 DNA: TGTGCCAGCAGCTTATATTGGGCGCCTACTAGCACAGATACGCAGTATTTT
V gene: TRBV5-1; D gene: TRBD1; CDR3 length: 15; J gene: TRBJ2-1; clone size: few; CDR3 protein: CASSLTGGSYNEQFF; CDR3 DNA: TGCGCCAGCAGCTTGACAGGGGGCTCCTACAATGAGCAGTTCTTC
V gene: TRBV7-2; D gene: TRBD2; CDR3 length: 13; J gene: TRBJ2-3; clone size: .; CDR3 protein: CASSSSPGGTQYF; CDR3 DNA: TGTGCCAGCAGCTCCAGCCCGGGGGGTACGCAGTATTTT
V gene: TRBV5-6; D gene: .; CDR3 length: 13; J gene: TRBJ2-1; clone size: .; CDR3 protein: CASSLEDSNEQFF; CDR3 DNA: TGTGCCAGCAGCTTGGAGGACTCTAATGAGCAGTTCTTC
V gene: TRBV11-3; D gene: .; CDR3 length: 14; J gene: TRBJ2-1; clone size: .; CDR3 protein: CASSLGAEGNEQFF; CDR3 DNA: TGTGCCAGCAGCTTAGGGGCCGAGGGCAATGAGCAGTTCTTC
V gene: TRBV4-1; D gene: TRBD2; CDR3 length: 17; J gene: TRBJ2-1; clone size: .; CDR3 protein: CASSQGGASGRASEQFF; CDR3 DNA: TGCGCCAGCAGCCAAGGAGGCGCTAGCGGGAGGGCCAGTGAGCAGTTCTTC
V gene: TRBV27; D gene: .; CDR3 length: 15; J gene: TRBJ1-5; clone size: .; CDR3 protein: CASSFLGDSNQPQHF; CDR3 DNA: TGTGCCAGCAGTTTTCTGGGGGATAGCAATCAGCCCCAGCATTTT
V gene: TRBV6-6; D gene: .; CDR3 length: 16; J gene: TRBJ2-5; clone size: .; CDR3 protein: CASSHRGAGPRETQYF; CDR3 DNA: TGTGCCAGCAGCCACCGGGGGGCGGGCCCCCGGGAGACCCAGTACTTC
V gene: TRBV27; D gene: .; CDR3 length: 14; J gene: TRBJ1-1; clone size: .; CDR3 protein: CASSSPRGGAEAFF; CDR3 DNA: TGTGCCAGCAGTTCCCCCAGGGGAGGTGCTGAAGCTTTCTTT
V gene: TRBV6-5; D gene: .; CDR3 length: 15; J gene: TRBJ2-5; clone size: .; CDR3 protein: CASSWGQSTGGTQYF; CDR3 DNA: TGTGCCAGCAGTTGGGGGCAATCAACGGGGGGGACCCAGTACTTC
V gene: TRBV28; D gene: .; CDR3 length: 15; J gene: TRBJ2-1; clone size: .; CDR3 protein: CASKTQVTSYNEQFF; CDR3 DNA: TGTGCCAGCAAAACACAGGTAACTTCCTACAATGAGCAGTTCTTC
V gene: TRBV10-2; D gene: .; CDR3 length: 13; J gene: TRBJ1-1; clone size: .; CDR3 protein: CASRDTLKTEAFF; CDR3 DNA: TGCGCCAGCAGGGACACCTTGAAGACTGAAGCTTTCTTT
V gene: TRBV2; D gene: .; CDR3 length: 14; J gene: TRBJ1-1; clone size: .; CDR3 protein: CASTLDSLNTEAFF; CDR3 DNA: TGTGCCAGCACCCTGGACAGTTTGAACACTGAAGCTTTCTTT
V gene: TRBV28; D gene: TRBD1; CDR3 length: 17; J gene: TRBJ1-5; clone size: .; CDR3 protein: CASTPHRGYLSNQPQHF; CDR3 DNA: TGTGCCAGCACCCCTCACAGGGGCTATCTTAGCAATCAGCCCCAGCATTTT
V gene: TRBV5-5; D gene: .; CDR3 length: 15; J gene: TRBJ2-3; clone size: few; CDR3 protein: CASSSLKGRTDTQYF; CDR3 DNA: TGTGCCAGCAGCTCCTTGAAGGGCCGCACAGATACGCAGTATTTT
V gene: TRBV10-2; D gene: TRBD1; CDR3 length: 13; J gene: TRBJ1-5; clone size: few; CDR3 protein: CASSLGQGQPQHF; CDR3 DNA: TGCGCCAGCAGCCTTGGACAGGGTCAGCCCCAGCATTTT
V gene: TRBV11-2; D gene: .; CDR3 length: 13; J gene: TRBJ1-4; clone size: .; CDR3 protein: CASSLVTGGEVFF; CDR3 DNA: TGTGCCAGCAGCTTAGTCACGGGGGGAGAGGTGTTTTTT
V gene: TRBV28; D gene: .; CDR3 length: 15; J gene: TRBJ1-4; clone size: few; CDR3 protein: CASSNGQSANEKLFF; CDR3 DNA: TGTGCCAGCTCCAATGGACAGAGTGCTAATGAAAAACTGTTTTTT
V gene: TRBV6-1; D gene: .; CDR3 length: 17; J gene: TRBJ1-4; clone size: .; CDR3 protein: CASSEALRWRPREKLFF; CDR3 DNA: TGTGCCAGCAGTGAAGCGCTTCGGTGGAGGCCGCGAGAAAAACTGTTTTTT
V gene: TRBV7-3; D gene: TRBD2; CDR3 length: 13; J gene: TRBJ2-5; clone size: .; CDR3 protein: CASSLTSSETQYF; CDR3 DNA: TGTGCCAGCAGCTTGACTAGCTCAGAGACCCAGTACTTC
V gene: TRBV7-8; D gene: .; CDR3 length: 15; J gene: TRBJ2-7; clone size: .; CDR3 protein: CASRYRQAGPYEQYF; CDR3 DNA: TGTGCCAGCAGATATCGACAGGCTGGCCCCTACGAGCAGTACTTC